This T cell receptor (beta chain) was captured in a study of blood T cell repertoires in COVID-19. For the study at large: The United States, Italy and Spain were the sources of the acute and convalescent COVID-19 samples. PBMCs, B-cell-depleted T cells, or T cells were the source of the cDNA or gDNA that made up the material.

Per the study methods: Cell counts per sample came from amplifying reference gene primers. Assay used: immunoSEQ multiplex PCR; TCRdb lists only in-frame clones, some missing. D and trimming come from the DNA, and the V and J calls and clone size come from that table. Of 120,000 to 150,000 clones in the sample, just under 85% were seen once. The length of the CDR3 is 17 residues. The germline gives CDR1 MNHEY, CDR2 SMNVEV (reference sequence). V lost 6 bases and J lost 10; bases outside the gene matches: 15. Sequenced: peripheral blood. The genes are TRBV27 and TRBJ1-6; TRBD1 matches at 10 bases. The clonotype comes from a woman aged 35 to 49 with active or convalescent COVID-19. The chain's CDR3 is CASSPGWTGGLGSPLHF. CDR3 coding DNA: TGTGCCAGCAGCCCTGGGTGGACAGGGGGTTTAGGGTCACCCCTCCACTTT.